Shown below are 8 T cell receptor beta chains from a single sample sequenced in a study of blood T cell repertoires in COVID-19. The table came from immunoSEQ multiplex PCR; TCRdb's copy has only in-frame clones and leaves some out. Seen here are under 130,000 clones, less than 85% observed once, and the top ten hold less than 25%. Sequenced material: peripheral blood. Receptors were obtained from an older man with active or convalescent COVID-19.

The chain is built from TRBV5-1 and TRBJ2-3, with a tentative D call TRBD2 (6 bases). Looked up from germline, CDR1 is SGHRS and CDR2 is YFSETQ. Trimming pared 0 bases from V and 1 base from J, leaving 12 bases between. The CDR3 totals 16 residues. CDR3 nucleotides: TGCGCCAGCAGCTTGGCCGGTAGGGAGGGCACAGATACGCAGTATTTT. This gives the protein CASSLAGREGTDTQYF.

This chain's CDR3 is CASRRQGNSNQPQHF. CDR3 DNA: TGTGCCAGCAGGCGACAGGGTAATAGCAATCAGCCCCAGCATTTT. V and J are TRBV28 and TRBJ1-5; the match to TRBD1 covers 7 bases. Germline CDR1 and CDR2: MDHEN and SYDVKM. Trimming removed 6 bases from V and 0 bases from J; junction bases left unmatched: 5. The CDR3 consists of 15 residues.

This clone has just one count. This chain uses TRBV5-4 with TRBJ2-3; D is unresolved. Germline V CDR1 and CDR2: SGHNT, YYREEE (reference sequence). The CDR3 spans 17 residues. Trimming took off 0 bases at V and 1 base at J, with 15 bases between the two ends. CDR3 sequence: CASSLERSSPGTDTQYF. Here the CDR3 DNA reads TGTGCCAGCAGCTTGGAGAGGTCCTCCCCCGGCACAGATACGCAGTATTTT.

V is TRBV11-3 and J is TRBJ1-2, with a tentative D call TRBD1 (5 bases). The germline V gene has CDR1 SGHNT and CDR2 YENEEA. The CDR3 sequence is 16 residues long. V was shortened by 1 base and J by 2 bases, with 14 bases between the two germline ends. The CDR3 DNA is TGTGCCAGCAGCTTAGTTATCCGGACACCGAACTATGGCTACACCTTC. It specifies CASSLVIRTPNYGYTF.

The chain recombines TRBV24-1 with TRBJ1-2, with 9 bases fitting TRBD1. The trim removed 4 bases at V and 6 bases at J, leaving 5 bases unmatched. The CDR3 is 14 amino acids. Per germline, CDR1 KGHDR and CDR2 SFDVKD. The CDR3 here is CATSDPGTGHGYTF. The DNA of the CDR3 is TGTGCCACCAGTGACCCCGGGACAGGGCATGGCTACACCTTC.

This rearrangement joins TRBV11-2 to TRBJ2-5; 7 bases align to TRBD2. Germline V gives CDR1 SGHAT, CDR2 FQNNGV. Losses at the gene ends were 1 base for V and 2 bases for J; bases not matched to a gene: 13. The CDR3 sequence is 18 residues long. Written as DNA, the CDR3 is TGTGCCAGCAGCTTAGTTGGCGGCGGGGGAATCCCTCAAGAGACCCAGTACTTC. This codes for CASSLVGGGGIPQETQYF. The whole variable domain, filled in from reference TRBV11-2 and TRBJ2-5, reads EAGVAQSPRYKIIEKRQSVAFWCNPISGHATLYWYQQILGQGPKLLIQFQNNGVVDDSQLPKDRFSAERLKGVDSTLKIQPAKLEDSAVYLCASSLVGGGGIPQETQYFGPGTRLLVL.

V usage is TRBV5-1 and J usage is TRBJ2-2, with D perhaps TRBD1 (6 bases). The CDR3 loop spans 13 amino acids. Per the germline V gene, CDR1 is SGHRS and CDR2 is YFSETQ. V lost 2 bases and J lost 4, with 6 bases in between. The CDR3 nucleotides read TGCGCCAGCAGCTTCAGGGGCACCGGGGAGCTGTTTTTT. Encoded protein: CASSFRGTGELFF.

The table lists this clone with a count of one. The V gene is TRBV6-4, the J gene TRBJ1-4; 7 bases map to TRBD1. The CDR3 runs to 14 residues. V shed 5 bases, J shed 8 bases, and the junction held 8 bases outside the gene matches. The germline CDR1 and CDR2 sequences are MRHNA and SNTAGT. The CDR3 region is CASSPRGGNEKLFF. DNA of the CDR3: TGTGCCAGCAGTCCTAGAGGGGGCAACGAAAAACTGTTTTTT.